This record covers a single TCR beta chain. Its antigen is not identified. As handled by the study authors: From ImmunoSEQ came sequences covering only the junction and carrying no quality scores, so filtering differed. The table came from immunoSEQ multiplex PCR; TCRdb's copy has only in-frame clones and leaves some out. Clone size and V and J calls were adopted from that table, with D and trimming inferred from the DNA. Altogether 950,000 to 1,300,000 clones are present, around 75% being singletons, with the ten largest covering about 1.5%. These data originate in a study of shared clonotypes between healthy human individuals. Study information: Contributing individuals were a couple of females and a few males aged 18 to 49.

Germline V gene lookup returns CDR1 SGHTA and CDR2 FQGNSA. Trimming at V came to 0 bases and at J to 4 bases, leaving 4 bases not matched to a gene. The CDR3 has 16 residues. Broader study findings: An anticipated effect of sequencing depth on clonotype sharing among donors was recognized.

The chain recombines TRBV7-2 with TRBJ2-1, with 9 bases that match TRBD2. This sequence was found in a man aged 18 to 29 in good health. Source material: memory CD4+ T cells sorted from blood. Described subset: CD45RA-negative fraction. CDR3 nucleotides: TGTGCCAGCAGCTTAGCGCTGACTAGCGGTTACAATGAGCAGTTCTTC. This translates into CASSLALTSGYNEQFF. Supplemented by reference TRBV7-2 and TRBJ2-1, the full variable domain reads GAGVSQSPSNKVTEKGKDVELRCDPISGHTALYWYRQSLGQGLEFLIYFQGNSAPDKSGLPSDRFSAERTGGSVSTLTIQRTQQEDSAVYLCASSLALTSGYNEQFFGPGTRLTVL.